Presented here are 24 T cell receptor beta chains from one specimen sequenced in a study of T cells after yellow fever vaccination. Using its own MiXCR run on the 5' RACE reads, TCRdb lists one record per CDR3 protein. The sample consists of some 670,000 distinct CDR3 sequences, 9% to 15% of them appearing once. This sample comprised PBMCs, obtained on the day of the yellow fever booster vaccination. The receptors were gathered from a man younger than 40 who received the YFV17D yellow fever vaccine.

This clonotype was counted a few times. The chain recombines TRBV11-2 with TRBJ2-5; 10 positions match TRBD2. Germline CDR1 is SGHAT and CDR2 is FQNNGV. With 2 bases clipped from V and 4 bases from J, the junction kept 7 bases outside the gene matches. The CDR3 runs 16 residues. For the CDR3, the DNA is TGTGCCAGCAGCTTAATGTCTAGCGGGAGTTCAGAGACCCAGTACTTC. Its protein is CASSLMSSGSSETQYF.

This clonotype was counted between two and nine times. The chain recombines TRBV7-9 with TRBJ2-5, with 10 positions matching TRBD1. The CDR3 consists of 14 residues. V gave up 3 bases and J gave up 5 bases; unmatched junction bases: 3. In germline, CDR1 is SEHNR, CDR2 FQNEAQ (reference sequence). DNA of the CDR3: TGTGCCAGCAGCTTTGGGACAGGGGCCGAGACCCAGTACTTC. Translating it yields CASSFGTGAETQYF.

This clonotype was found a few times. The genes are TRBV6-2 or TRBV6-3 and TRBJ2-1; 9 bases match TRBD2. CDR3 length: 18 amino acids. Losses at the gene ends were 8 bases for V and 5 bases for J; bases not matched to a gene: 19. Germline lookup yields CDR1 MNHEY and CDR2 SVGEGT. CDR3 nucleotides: TGTGCCAGCTCCCAACCAGCGGGAGGCTCACGGGGCCACAATGAGCAGTTCTTC. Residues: CASSQPAGGSRGHNEQFF.

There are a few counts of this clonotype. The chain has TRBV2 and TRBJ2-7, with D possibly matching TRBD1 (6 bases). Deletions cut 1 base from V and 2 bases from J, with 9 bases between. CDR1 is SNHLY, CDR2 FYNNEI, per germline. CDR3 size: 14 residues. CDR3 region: CASSEGQETYEQYF. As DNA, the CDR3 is TGTGCCAGCAGTGAAGGACAGGAGACCTACGAGCAGTACTTC.

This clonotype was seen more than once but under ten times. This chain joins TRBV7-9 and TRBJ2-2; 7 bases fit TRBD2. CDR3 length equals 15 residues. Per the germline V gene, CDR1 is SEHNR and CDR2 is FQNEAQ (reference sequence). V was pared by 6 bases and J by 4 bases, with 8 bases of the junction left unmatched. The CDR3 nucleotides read TGTGCCAGCAGACTTGGGACTACCTCCACCGGGGAGCTGTTTTTT. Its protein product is CASRLGTTSTGELFF.

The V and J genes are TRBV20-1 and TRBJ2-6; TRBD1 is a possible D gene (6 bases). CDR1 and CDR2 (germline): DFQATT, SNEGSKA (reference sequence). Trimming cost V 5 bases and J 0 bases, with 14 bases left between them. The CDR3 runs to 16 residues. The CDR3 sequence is CSAPGHLSSGANVLTF. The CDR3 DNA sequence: TGCAGTGCTCCGGGACACCTGAGCTCTGGGGCCAACGTCCTGACTTTC.

The CDR3 DNA is TGTGCCAGCAGCAACCGACTAGCGGGAGGGGGCTACGAGCAGTACTTC. It encodes CASSNRLAGGGYEQYF. The chain employs TRBV13 and TRBJ2-7; the match to TRBD2 covers 14 bases. Germline V lookup: CDR1 PRHDT, CDR2 FYEKMQ (reference sequence). The CDR3 runs to 16 residues. The trim removed 5 bases at V and 3 bases at J, leaving 6 bases unmatched.

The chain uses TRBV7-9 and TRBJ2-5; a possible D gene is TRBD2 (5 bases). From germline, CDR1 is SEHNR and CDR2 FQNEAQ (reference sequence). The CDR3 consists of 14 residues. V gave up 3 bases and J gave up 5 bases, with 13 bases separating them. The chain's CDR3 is CASSFRAGVETQYF. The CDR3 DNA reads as TGTGCCAGCAGCTTTCGGGCCGGGGTGGAGACCCAGTACTTC.

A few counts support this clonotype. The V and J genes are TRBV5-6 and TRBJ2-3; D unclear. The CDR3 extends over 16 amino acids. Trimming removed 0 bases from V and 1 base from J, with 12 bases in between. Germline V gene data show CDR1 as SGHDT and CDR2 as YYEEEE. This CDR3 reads CASSLALTERTDTQYF. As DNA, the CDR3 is TGTGCCAGCAGCTTGGCCTTGACGGAGCGCACAGATACGCAGTATTTT.

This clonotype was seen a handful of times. This chain's CDR3 is CASSYSFYEQYF. The CDR3 coding sequence is TGTGCCAGCAGTTATTCATTCTACGAGCAGTACTTC. The chain is built from TRBV6-9 and TRBJ2-7; no clear D gene. V lost 0 bases to trimming and J lost 3 bases, with 3 bases between them. CDR3 size: 12 residues. Germline-derived CDR1 and CDR2 are MNHGY and SVAAGI.

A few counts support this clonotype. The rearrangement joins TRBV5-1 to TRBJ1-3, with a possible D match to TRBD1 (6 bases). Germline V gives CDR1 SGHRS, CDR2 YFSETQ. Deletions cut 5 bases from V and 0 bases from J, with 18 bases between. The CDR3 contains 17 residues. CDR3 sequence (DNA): TGCGCCAGCAGAAGAGCCTCACAGGGCGTCTCTGGAAACACCATATATTTT. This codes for CASRRASQGVSGNTIYF.

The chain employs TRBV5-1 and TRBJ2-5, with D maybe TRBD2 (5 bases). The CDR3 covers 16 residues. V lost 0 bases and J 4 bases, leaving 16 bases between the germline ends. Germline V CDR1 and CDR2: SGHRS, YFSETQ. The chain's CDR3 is CASSLAVLVGGETQYF. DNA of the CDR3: TGCGCCAGCAGCTTGGCAGTGCTAGTCGGAGGAGAGACCCAGTACTTC. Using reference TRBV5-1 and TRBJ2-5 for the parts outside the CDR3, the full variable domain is KAGVTQTPRYLIKTRGQQVTLSCSPISGHRSVSWYQQTPGQGLQFLFEYFSETQRNKGNFPGRFSGRQFSNSRSEMNVSTLELGDSALYLCASSLAVLVGGETQYFGPGTRLLVL.

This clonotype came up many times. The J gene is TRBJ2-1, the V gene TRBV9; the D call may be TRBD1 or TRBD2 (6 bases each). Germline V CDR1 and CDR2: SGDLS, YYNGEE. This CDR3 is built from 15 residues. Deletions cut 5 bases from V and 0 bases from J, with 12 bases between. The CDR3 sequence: CASRGGYGSYNEQFF. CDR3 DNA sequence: TGTGCCAGCAGAGGGGGGTATGGCTCCTACAATGAGCAGTTCTTC.

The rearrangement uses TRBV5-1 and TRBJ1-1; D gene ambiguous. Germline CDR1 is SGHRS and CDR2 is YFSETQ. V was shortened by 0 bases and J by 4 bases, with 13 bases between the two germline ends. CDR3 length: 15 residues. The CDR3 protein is CASSLAFLGGTEAFF. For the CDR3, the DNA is TGCGCCAGCAGCTTGGCTTTCCTGGGAGGCACTGAAGCTTTCTTT.

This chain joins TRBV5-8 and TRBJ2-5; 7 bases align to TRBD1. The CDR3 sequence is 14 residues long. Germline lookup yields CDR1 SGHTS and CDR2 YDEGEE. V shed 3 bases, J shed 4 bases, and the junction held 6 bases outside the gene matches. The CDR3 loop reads CASSSRQGAETQYF. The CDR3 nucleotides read TGTGCCAGCAGCTCCCGACAGGGTGCAGAGACCCAGTACTTC.

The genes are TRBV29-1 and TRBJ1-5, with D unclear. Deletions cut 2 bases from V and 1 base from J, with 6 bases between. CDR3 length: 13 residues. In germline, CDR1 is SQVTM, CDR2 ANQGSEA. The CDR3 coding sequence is TGCAGCGTTGAATTGGGGAGCAATCAGCCCCAGCATTTT. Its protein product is CSVELGSNQPQHF.

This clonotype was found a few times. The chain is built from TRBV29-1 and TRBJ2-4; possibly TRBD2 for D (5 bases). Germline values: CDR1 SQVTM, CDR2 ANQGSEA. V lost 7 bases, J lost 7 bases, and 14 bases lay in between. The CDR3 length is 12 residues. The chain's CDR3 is CSADEGRNIQYF. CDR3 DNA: TGCAGCGCCGACGAGGGTCGTAACATTCAGTACTTC.

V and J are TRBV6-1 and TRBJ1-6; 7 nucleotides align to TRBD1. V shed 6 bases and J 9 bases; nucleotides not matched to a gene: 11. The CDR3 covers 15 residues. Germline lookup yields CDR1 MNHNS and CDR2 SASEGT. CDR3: CASRSRQGRISPLHF. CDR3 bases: TGTGCCAGCAGATCTAGACAGGGCAGAATTTCACCCCTCCACTTT.

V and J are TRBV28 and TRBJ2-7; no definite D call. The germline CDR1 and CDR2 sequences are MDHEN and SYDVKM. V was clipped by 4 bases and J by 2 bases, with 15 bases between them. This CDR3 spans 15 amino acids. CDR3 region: CASSSPPTDTYEQYF. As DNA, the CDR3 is TGTGCCAGCAGTTCCCCCCCGACGGATACCTACGAGCAGTACTTC. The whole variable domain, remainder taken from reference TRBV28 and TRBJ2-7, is DVKVTQSSRYLVKRTGEKVFLECVQDMDHENMFWYRQDPGLGLRLIYFSYDVKMKEKGDIPEGYSVSREKKERFSLILESASTNQTSMYLCASSSPPTDTYEQYFGPGTRLTVT.

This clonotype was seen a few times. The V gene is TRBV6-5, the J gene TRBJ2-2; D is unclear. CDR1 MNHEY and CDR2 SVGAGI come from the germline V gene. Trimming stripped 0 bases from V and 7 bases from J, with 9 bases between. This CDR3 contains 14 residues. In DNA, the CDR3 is TGTGCCAGCAGTTACTCGTGGGGTAGCGGGGAGCTGTTTTTT. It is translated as CASSYSWGSGELFF.

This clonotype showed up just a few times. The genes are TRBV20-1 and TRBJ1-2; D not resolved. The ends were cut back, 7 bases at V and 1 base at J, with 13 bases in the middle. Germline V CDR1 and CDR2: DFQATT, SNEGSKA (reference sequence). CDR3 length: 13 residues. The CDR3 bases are TGCAGTGGTAAAAGAACGGTTAACTATGGCTACACCTTC. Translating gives CSGKRTVNYGYTF.

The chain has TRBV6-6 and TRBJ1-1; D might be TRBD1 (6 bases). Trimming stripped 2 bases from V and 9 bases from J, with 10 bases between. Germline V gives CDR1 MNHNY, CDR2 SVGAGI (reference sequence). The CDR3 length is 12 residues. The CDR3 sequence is CASSYLDSKAFF. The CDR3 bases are TGTGCCAGCAGTTACCTGGACAGTAAAGCTTTCTTT.

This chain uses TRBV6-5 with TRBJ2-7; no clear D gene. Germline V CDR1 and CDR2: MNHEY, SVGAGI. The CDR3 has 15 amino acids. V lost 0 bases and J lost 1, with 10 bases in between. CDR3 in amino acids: CASSYSFDPSYEQYF. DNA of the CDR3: TGTGCCAGCAGTTACTCGTTCGACCCTTCCTACGAGCAGTACTTC.

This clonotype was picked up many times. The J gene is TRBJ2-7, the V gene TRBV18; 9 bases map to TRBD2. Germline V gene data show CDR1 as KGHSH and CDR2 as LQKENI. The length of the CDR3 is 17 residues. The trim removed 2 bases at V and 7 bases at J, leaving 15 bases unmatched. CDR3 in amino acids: CASSPSISLAGMWEQYF. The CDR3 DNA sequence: TGTGCCAGCTCACCAAGTATAAGTCTAGCGGGAATGTGGGAGCAGTACTTC.